What follows is one T cell receptor beta chain and its context. Its antigen is currently unknown. These data belong to a study of shared clonotypes between healthy human individuals. Cells designated naive CD8 were CD45RO-negative and were positively selected for CCR7, with terminally differentiated effector memory CD45RA+ cells excluded. The ends were cut back, 4 bases at V and 3 bases at J, with 6 bases in the middle. Germline V gene lookup returns CDR1 LGHNT and CDR2 FRNRAP. The CDR3 spans 12 residues. Profiling relied on immunoSEQ multiplex PCR, and the TCRdb table lists in-frame clones only, not all of them. The top ten hold roughly 1% of the sample, which has about 2 million clones, approximately 94% seen once. Notes on the study in general: In contrast to clonotypes shared by all four donors, non-shared clonotypes had lower generation probabilities.

The clonotype originates from a man younger than 30 in good health. The V call is TRBV12-5, the J call TRBJ2-5; D uncertain. The sample consisted of naive CD8+ T cells sorted from blood. CDR3 nucleotides: TGTGCTAGTGGTTCGAAAAAAGAGACCCAGTACTTC. Protein sequence: CASGSKKETQYF.